The next 3 T cell receptor beta chains were all read from a single sample in a study of T cells in localized non-small cell lung cancer (dated by TCRdb to about 2020). To prepare the library, the immunoSEQ multiplex PCR assay was applied. In its TCRdb copy, this immuneACCESS table keeps in-frame sequences only and misses some clones. Where compared with another copy, unresolved V genes explain less than half of these, and the others have no known cause. The sample data list over 30,000 clones, and approximately 84% of these were observed just once. The ten largest clones represent roughly 4.2% of the sample. The specimen comprised peripheral blood, sampled before any cancer treatment. The receptors here all came from a male donor at least 60 years old with stage III lung adenocarcinoma.

The CDR3 bases are TGTGCCACCAGCAGAGAGCGAGGGAAAAACTACGAGCAGTACTTC. It encodes CATSRERGKNYEQYF. The chain joins TRBV15 to TRBJ2-7; tentative D call: TRBD2 (5 bases). Trimming took 0 bases from V and 3 from J, leaving 12 bases between them. Germline CDR1 and CDR2: LNHNV and YYDKDF (reference sequence). The CDR3 has 15 amino acids.

This clone was recorded once. The chain is built from TRBV5-1 and TRBJ2-1; D is ambiguous. From germline, CDR1 is SGHRS and CDR2 YFSETQ. CDR3 size: 13 residues. V was pared by 0 bases and J by 12 bases, with 13 bases between. The CDR3 nucleotides are TGCGCCAGCAGCTTGGGTAGTACAATGATGCAGTTCTTC. It yields the protein CASSLGSTMMQFF.

The J gene is TRBJ1-2, the V gene TRBV6-5, with a possible D match to TRBD1 (6 bases). V was pared by 7 bases and J by 4 bases, with 16 bases between. CDR1 and CDR2 from the germline V gene are MNHEY and SVGAGI. The CDR3 is made up of 14 amino acids. CDR3 nucleotides: TGTGCCAGCACCCGAGAGGGGGGTCCCTATGGCTACACCTTC. Its protein is CASTREGGPYGYTF.